A selection of T cell receptor beta chains follows, all from one sample in a study of response to subunit inactivated influenza vaccine. A single record per CDR3 protein comes from TCRdb applying MiXCR to the RT-PCR reads. Among 550,000 to 600,000 distinct CDR3 sequences listed, approximately 10% were seen once. The specimen comprised PBMCs from blood, sampled on the day of vaccination. The receptors stem from a middle-aged man who received an inactivated influenza vaccine. CDR3s include the opening cysteine and the closing phenylalanine or tryptophan. A D gene is named only where the DNA matches it firmly. Clone size is stated in some rows and not others, as once, few, many or a class when expanded.

V: TRBV3-1
D: NA
J: TRBJ2-4
size: NA
CDR3: CASSQEGHRQYF
DNA: TGTGCCAGCAGCCAAGAAGGACACCGTCAGTACTTC

V: TRBV4-3
D: NA
J: TRBJ1-6
size: many
CDR3: CASSQRGTNSPLHF
DNA: TGCGCCAGCAGCCAGCGCGGGACTAATTCACCCCTCCACTTT

V: TRBV5-1
D: TRBD1
J: TRBJ1-2
size: NA
CDR3: CASSPAGVDRGDGYTF
DNA: TGCGCCAGCAGCCCAGCCGGGGTAGACAGGGGAGATGGCTACACCTTC

V: TRBV29-1
D: NA
J: TRBJ2-7
size: many
CDR3: CSGGRGDRNEQYF
DNA: TGCAGCGGGGGCAGGGGGGATAGGAACGAGCAGTACTTC

V: TRBV28
D: TRBD1
J: TRBJ2-7
size: many
CDR3: CASRKQGHYEQYF
DNA: TGTGCCAGCAGAAAACAGGGGCACTACGAGCAGTACTTC

V: TRBV4-3
D: NA
J: TRBJ2-7
size: many
CDR3: CTRHPPTPSSYEQYF
DNA: TGCACCCGACACCCTCCTACGCCCTCCTCCTACGAGCAGTACTTC

V: TRBV11-2
D: TRBD1
J: TRBJ2-6
size: NA
CDR3: CASSLTQTGLGSGANVLTF
DNA: TGTGCCAGCAGCTTGACTCAGACAGGGTTGGGCTCTGGGGCCAACGTCCTGACTTTC

V: TRBV28
D: TRBD1
J: TRBJ1-2
size: many
CDR3: CASSSRRDRPYGYTF
DNA: TGTGCCAGCAGTTCCCGCCGGGACAGGCCATATGGCTACACCTTC

V: TRBV5-1
D: TRBD1
J: TRBJ2-7
size: many
CDR3: CASSLETGEYEQYF
DNA: TGCGCCAGCAGCTTGGAGACAGGGGAGTACGAGCAGTACTTC

V: TRBV20-1
D: NA
J: TRBJ2-5
size: NA
CDR3: CSARVEETQYF
DNA: TGCAGTGCTAGAGTAGAAGAGACCCAGTACTTC

V: TRBV12-3/TRBV12-4
D: NA
J: TRBJ2-3
size: many
CDR3: CASSFGATHADTQYF
DNA: TGTGCCAGCAGTTTCGGGGCTACTCACGCAGATACGCAGTATTTT

V: TRBV4-1
D: NA
J: TRBJ1-5
size: NA
CDR3: CASSQPQHF
DNA: TGCGCCAGCAGCCAGCCCCAGCATTTT

V: TRBV10-3
D: TRBD2
J: TRBJ2-2
size: NA
CDR3: CAIGGKAGGSNTGELFF
DNA: TGTGCCATCGGGGGGAAAGCGGGGGGTTCGAACACCGGGGAGCTGTTTTTT

V: TRBV11-2
D: NA
J: TRBJ2-1
size: few
CDR3: CASSRRQDSSYNEQFF
DNA: TGTGCCAGCAGCCGTCGACAGGACAGCTCCTACAATGAGCAGTTCTTC

V: TRBV6-1
D: TRBD1
J: TRBJ2-7
size: NA
CDR3: CASKLAGTGNEQYF
DNA: TGTGCCAGCAAACTCGCCGGGACAGGGAACGAGCAGTACTTC

V: TRBV7-2
D: NA
J: TRBJ2-7
size: few
CDR3: CASSLQGEEAYEQYF
DNA: TGTGCCAGCAGCCTACAGGGCGAGGAGGCCTACGAGCAGTACTTC

V: TRBV10-2
D: NA
J: TRBJ2-7
size: few
CDR3: CASSESRSEQYF
DNA: TGCGCCAGCAGTGAGTCCCGCAGCGAGCAGTACTTC

V: TRBV6-1
D: TRBD2
J: TRBJ2-1
size: NA
CDR3: CASGEAGGYYNEQFF
DNA: TGTGCCAGTGGAGAAGCGGGAGGCTACTACAATGAGCAGTTCTTC

V: TRBV12-3/TRBV12-4
D: TRBD2
J: TRBJ2-1
size: many
CDR3: CASSPGLAGAKVLF
DNA: TGTGCCAGCAGTCCGGGACTAGCGGGGGCCAAGGTCCTCTTC

V: TRBV7-2
D: TRBD1
J: TRBJ1-1
size: few
CDR3: CASSEQGGGRTEAFF
DNA: TGTGCCAGCAGCGAACAGGGGGGCGGGAGAACTGAAGCTTTCTTT

V: TRBV27
D: NA
J: TRBJ2-5
size: NA
CDR3: CASSPDLSGVTQYF
DNA: TGTGCCAGCAGTCCCGACCTCTCCGGAGTTACCCAGTACTTC

V: TRBV6-4
D: NA
J: TRBJ2-2
size: NA
CDR3: CASRGVVTGELFF
DNA: TGTGCCAGCCGCGGGGTTGTGACCGGGGAGCTGTTTTTT